These 3 T cell receptor beta chains came from one sample sequenced in a study of blood T cell repertoires in COVID-19 (dated by TCRdb to about 2020). The library came from the immunoSEQ multiplex PCR assay. TCRdb holds this immuneACCESS table with in-frame rearrangements only. Some clones are missing; in checked studies, unresolved V genes explain under half, and the rest has no known cause. The sample data list 200,000 to 250,000 clones, and around 86% of these were observed just once. In total, the top ten clones hold less than 4.5% of the sample. The specimen sequenced was PBMCs or T cells enriched from blood (not recorded which). The receptors here all came from a middle-aged woman with acute COVID-19.

This chain connects TRBV7-9 to TRBJ1-1; weak D call: TRBD1 (5 bases). This CDR3 has 15 amino acids. Germline V gives CDR1 SEHNR, CDR2 FQNEAQ (reference sequence). V lost 0 bases and J 2 bases, leaving 10 bases between the germline ends. This CDR3 is CASSLAGGINTEAFF. For the CDR3, the DNA is TGTGCCAGCAGCTTAGCCGGGGGAATAAACACTGAAGCTTTCTTT.

V and J are TRBV7-2 and TRBJ2-1; 7 nucleotides align to TRBD1. Germline CDR1 and CDR2: SGHTA and FQGNSA. CDR3 length equals 14 residues. The V segment lost 4 bases and the J segment 3 bases; nucleotides outside the gene matches: 3. CDR3 sequence (DNA): TGTGCCAGCAGCTCACGACAGGGCTACAATGAGCAGTTCTTC. Translated: CASSSRQGYNEQFF.

The chain carries TRBV11-2 and TRBJ1-2; the D is unclear. V shed 5 bases and J shed 4 bases, with 11 bases lying between them. CDR1 SGHAT and CDR2 FQNNGV come from the germline V gene. There are 13 residues in the CDR3. The CDR3 DNA follows: TGTGCCAGCAGCGGTCGCGAGGCCTATGGCTACACCTTC. Translation gives CASSGREAYGYTF.